The clone carrying this T cell receptor (beta chain) was seen once. The target antigen is unknown. The entry originates in a study of cytomegalovirus exposure and HLA in healthy donors. V gave up 1 base and J gave up 10 bases, with 11 bases separating them. This CDR3 is 13 amino acids long. CDR1 is SGHTA and CDR2 is FQGNSA in the germline V gene. Findings of the study overall: Earlier analysis found most TCR beta V segments productive about 87% or about 30% of the time. Highest at DRB1 and lowest at HLA-C, TCR association rates differed among HLA loci in a later analysis. Presence/absence analyses assumed roughly uniform sequencing depth across donors, which may not hold. Later on, a genetic analysis was performed. It linked a missense variant in DCLRE1C with V- and J-gene trimming of TCR beta.

PCR involved 60 Vbeta and 13 Jbeta primers. Produced via immunoSEQ multiplex PCR; TCRdb's table is partial and in-frame only. Of roughly 200,000 clones listed, about three quarters are singletons. This TCR came from a man aged 35 to 55 in good health and CMV-seronegative. The chain uses TRBV7-2 and TRBJ2-1; D gene ambiguous. Sequencing was carried out using PBMCs. The CDR3, as DNA: TGTGCCAGCAGCTTAGGGCGGCACTCCGAGCAGTTCTTC. Translation: CASSLGRHSEQFF.